The 4 T cell receptor beta chains reported below all come from one sample, sequenced in a study of blood T cell repertoires in COVID-19. TCRdb keeps only in-frame clones here, not all; method: immunoSEQ multiplex PCR. The data contain roughly 190,000 clones, more than 80% of them singletons. Sequences were obtained from peripheral blood. The receptors originated from a woman in her 40s with COVID-19, enrolled during active disease.

This chain joins TRBV2 and TRBJ1-1; D uncertain. CDR1 is SNHLY, CDR2 FYNNEI, per germline. The length of the CDR3 is 12 residues. Between the trimmed V and J ends, which lost 8 bases and 10 bases, there was a span of 17 bases. The CDR3 reads CASGGPGGGAFF. The CDR3 DNA reads as TGTGCCAGCGGAGGACCCGGAGGTGGAGCTTTCTTT.

In this sample, this clone turned up once. V and J are TRBV7-9 and TRBJ2-7; TRBD1 matches 9 bases. The CDR3 sequence is 13 residues long. The V and J ends lost 3 bases and 3 bases, in that order; junction bases with no gene match: 0. The V gene's germline CDR1 is SEHNR and CDR2 FQNEAQ (reference sequence). The CDR3 nucleotides are TGTGCCAGCAGCTTGACAGGGGGCTACGAGCAGTACGTC. This gives the protein CASSLTGGYEQYV.

The chain is built from TRBV27 and TRBJ1-5; 10 positions agree with TRBD1. This CDR3 contains 14 residues. Germline loops: CDR1 MNHEY, CDR2 SMNVEV (reference sequence). V lost 5 bases, J lost 10 bases, and 8 bases stayed unmatched. The CDR3 bases are TGTGCCAGCAGTCCGCCGGGACAGGGGATTCCCCAGCATTTT. Protein sequence: CASSPPGQGIPQHF.

V usage is TRBV5-1 and J usage is TRBJ2-2; TRBD2 matches 10 bases. V dropped 4 bases and J dropped 7; count of bases not matched to a gene: 7. Germline lookup yields CDR1 SGHRS and CDR2 YFSETQ. The CDR3 consists of 15 residues. CDR3 DNA: TGCGCCAGCAGCCTGAGCGGGAGGGCCGGCGGGGAGCTGTTTTTT. This gives the protein CASSLSGRAGGELFF.